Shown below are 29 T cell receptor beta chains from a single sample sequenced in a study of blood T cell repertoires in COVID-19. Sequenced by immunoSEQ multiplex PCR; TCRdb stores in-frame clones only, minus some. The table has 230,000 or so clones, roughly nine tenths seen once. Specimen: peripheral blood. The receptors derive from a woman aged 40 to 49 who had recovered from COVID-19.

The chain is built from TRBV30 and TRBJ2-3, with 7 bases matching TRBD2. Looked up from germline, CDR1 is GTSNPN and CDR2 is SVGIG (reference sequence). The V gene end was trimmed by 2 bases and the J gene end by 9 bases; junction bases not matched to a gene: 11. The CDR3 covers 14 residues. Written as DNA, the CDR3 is TGTGCCTGGAGTTGGGCGGGGGTTACGCGCACGCAGTATTTT. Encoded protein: CAWSWAGVTRTQYF.

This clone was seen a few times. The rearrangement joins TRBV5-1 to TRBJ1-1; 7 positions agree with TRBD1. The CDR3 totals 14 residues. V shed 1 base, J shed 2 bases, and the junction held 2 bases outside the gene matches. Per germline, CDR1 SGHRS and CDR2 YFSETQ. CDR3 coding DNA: TGCGCCAGCAGCTTGTCAGGGGGAAACACTGAAGCTTTCTTT. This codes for CASSLSGGNTEAFF.

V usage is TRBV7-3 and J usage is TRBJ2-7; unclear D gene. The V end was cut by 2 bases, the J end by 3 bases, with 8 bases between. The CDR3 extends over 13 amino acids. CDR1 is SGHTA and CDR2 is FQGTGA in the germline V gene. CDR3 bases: TGTGCCAGCAGCTTAGTCCAGAACTACGAGCAGTACTTC. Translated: CASSLVQNYEQYF.

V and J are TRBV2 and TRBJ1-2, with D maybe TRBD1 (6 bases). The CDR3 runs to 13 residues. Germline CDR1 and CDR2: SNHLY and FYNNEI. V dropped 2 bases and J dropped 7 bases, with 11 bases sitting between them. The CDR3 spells CASSETGKAGYTF. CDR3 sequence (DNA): TGTGCCAGCAGTGAAACAGGGAAGGCTGGCTACACCTTC.

In nucleotides, the CDR3 is TGTGCCAGCAGCGTAGATCGAGGTCCCCCTTTCTCTCGGGGGAGGGACACTGAAGCTTTCTTT. It translates to CASSVDRGPPFSRGRDTEAFF. This sequence joins TRBV9 and TRBJ1-1; D possibly corresponds to TRBD1 (5 bases). The germline V gene has CDR1 SGDLS and CDR2 YYNGEE. CDR3 length: 21 residues. Trimming stripped 0 bases from V and 3 bases from J, with 30 bases between.

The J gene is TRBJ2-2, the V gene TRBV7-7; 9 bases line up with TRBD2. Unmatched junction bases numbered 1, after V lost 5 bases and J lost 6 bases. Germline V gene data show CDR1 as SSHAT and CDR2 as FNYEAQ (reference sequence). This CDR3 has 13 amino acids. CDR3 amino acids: CASSKRGAGELFF. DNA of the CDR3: TGTGCCAGCAGCAAGCGGGGGGCCGGGGAGCTGTTTTTT.

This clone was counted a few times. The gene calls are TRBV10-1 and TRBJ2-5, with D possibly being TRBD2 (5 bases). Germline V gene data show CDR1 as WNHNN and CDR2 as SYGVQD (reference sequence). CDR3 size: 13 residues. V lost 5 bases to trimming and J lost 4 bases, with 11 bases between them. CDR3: CASSKRIGETQYF. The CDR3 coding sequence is TGCGCCAGCAGTAAGCGGATCGGAGAGACCCAGTACTTC.

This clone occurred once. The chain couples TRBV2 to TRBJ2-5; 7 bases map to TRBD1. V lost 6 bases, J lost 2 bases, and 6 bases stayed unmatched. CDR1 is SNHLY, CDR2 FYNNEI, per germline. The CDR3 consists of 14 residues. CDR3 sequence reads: CASSEQGRQETQYF. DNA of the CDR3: TGTGCCAGCAGCGAACAGGGGCGACAAGAGACCCAGTACTTC.

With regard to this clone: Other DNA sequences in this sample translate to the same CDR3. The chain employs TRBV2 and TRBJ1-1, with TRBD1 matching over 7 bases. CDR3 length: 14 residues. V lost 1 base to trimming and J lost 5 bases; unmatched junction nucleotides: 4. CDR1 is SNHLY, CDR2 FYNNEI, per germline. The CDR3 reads CASSEGQGWTEAFF. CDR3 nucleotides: TGTGCCAGCAGTGAAGGACAGGGTTGGACTGAAGCTTTCTTT. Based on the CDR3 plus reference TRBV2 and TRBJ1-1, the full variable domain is EPEVTQTPSHQVTQMGQEVILRCVPISNHLYFYWYRQILGQKVEFLVSFYNNEISEKSEIFDDQFSVERPDGSNFTLKIRSTKLEDSAMYFCASSEGQGWTEAFFGQGTRLTVV.

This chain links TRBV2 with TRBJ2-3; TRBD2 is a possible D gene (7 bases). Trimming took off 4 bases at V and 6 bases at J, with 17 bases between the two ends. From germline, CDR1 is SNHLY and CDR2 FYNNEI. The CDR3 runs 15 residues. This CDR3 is CASSVLGGASDTQYF. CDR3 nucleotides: TGTGCCAGCAGTGTATTGGGGGGGGCGTCGGATACGCAGTATTTT.

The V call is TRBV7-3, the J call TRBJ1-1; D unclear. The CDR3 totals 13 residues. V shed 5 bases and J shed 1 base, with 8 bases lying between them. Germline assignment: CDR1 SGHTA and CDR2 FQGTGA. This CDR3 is CASSLQQNTEAFF. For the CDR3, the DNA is TGTGCCAGCAGCCTACAGCAGAACACTGAAGCTTTCTTT.

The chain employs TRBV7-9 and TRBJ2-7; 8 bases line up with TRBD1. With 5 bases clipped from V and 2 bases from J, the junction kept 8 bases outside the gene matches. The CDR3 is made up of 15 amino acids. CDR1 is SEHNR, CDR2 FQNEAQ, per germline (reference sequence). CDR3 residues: CASSRPEQGAYEQYF. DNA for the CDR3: TGTGCCAGCAGCCGGCCTGAACAGGGGGCCTACGAGCAGTACTTC.

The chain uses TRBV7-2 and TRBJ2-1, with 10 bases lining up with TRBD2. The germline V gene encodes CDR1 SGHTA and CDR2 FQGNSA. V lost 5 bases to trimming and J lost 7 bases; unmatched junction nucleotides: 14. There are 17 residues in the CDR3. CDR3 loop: CASSHLAGVQSLNEQFF. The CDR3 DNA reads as TGTGCCAGCAGCCACCTAGCGGGGGTTCAGTCGTTGAATGAGCAGTTCTTC.

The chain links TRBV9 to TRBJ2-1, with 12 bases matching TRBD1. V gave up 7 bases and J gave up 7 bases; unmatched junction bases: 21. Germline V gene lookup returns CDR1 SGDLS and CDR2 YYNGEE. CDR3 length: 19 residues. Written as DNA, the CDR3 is TGTGCCAGCGCAGACAAGATTGGGACAGGGGGCGCTATCGTTAATGAGCAGTTCTTC. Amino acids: CASADKIGTGGAIVNEQFF.

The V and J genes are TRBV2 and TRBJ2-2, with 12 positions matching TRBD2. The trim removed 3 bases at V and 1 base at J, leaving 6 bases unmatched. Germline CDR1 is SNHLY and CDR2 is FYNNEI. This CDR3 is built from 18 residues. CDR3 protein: CASSDPTGLAGNTGELFF. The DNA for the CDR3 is TGTGCCAGCAGTGACCCAACGGGACTAGCGGGGAACACCGGGGAGCTGTTTTTT.

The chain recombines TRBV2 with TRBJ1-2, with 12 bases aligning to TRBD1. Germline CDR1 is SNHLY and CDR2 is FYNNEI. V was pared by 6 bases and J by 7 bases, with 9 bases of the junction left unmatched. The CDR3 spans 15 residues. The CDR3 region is CASSEQAGQGAGYTF. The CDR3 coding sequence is TGTGCCAGCAGCGAACAAGCGGGACAGGGGGCTGGCTACACCTTC.

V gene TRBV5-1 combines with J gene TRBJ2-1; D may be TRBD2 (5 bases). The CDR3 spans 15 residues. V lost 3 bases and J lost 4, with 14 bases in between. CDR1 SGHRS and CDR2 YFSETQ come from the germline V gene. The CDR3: CASSSWAGEYNEQFF. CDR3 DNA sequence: TGCGCCAGCAGCTCCTGGGCCGGGGAATACAATGAGCAGTTCTTC.

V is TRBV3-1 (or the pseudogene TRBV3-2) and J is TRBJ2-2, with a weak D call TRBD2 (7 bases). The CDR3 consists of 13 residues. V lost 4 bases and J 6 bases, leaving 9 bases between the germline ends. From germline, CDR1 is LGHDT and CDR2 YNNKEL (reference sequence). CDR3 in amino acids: CASSLGGPGELFF. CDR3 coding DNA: TGTGCCAGCAGCCTCGGGGGGCCCGGGGAGCTGTTTTTT.

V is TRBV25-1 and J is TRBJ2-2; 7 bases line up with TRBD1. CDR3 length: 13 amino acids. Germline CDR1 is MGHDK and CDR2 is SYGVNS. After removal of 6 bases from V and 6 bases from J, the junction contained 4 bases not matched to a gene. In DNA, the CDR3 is TGTGCCAGCAGAGGGGGCGACGCCGGGGAGCTGTTTTTT. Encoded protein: CASRGGDAGELFF.

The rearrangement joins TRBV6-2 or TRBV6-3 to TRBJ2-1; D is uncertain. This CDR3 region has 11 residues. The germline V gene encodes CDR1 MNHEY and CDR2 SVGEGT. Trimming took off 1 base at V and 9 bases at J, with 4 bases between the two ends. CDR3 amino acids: CASSYFSEQFF. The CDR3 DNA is TGTGCCAGCAGTTACTTTAGTGAGCAGTTCTTC.

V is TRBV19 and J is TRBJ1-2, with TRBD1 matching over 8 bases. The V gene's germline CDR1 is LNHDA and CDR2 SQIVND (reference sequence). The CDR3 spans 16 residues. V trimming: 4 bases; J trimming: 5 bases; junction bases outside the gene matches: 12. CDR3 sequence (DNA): TGTGCCAGTAGTACCAAATTAGGACAGGGAAGATATGGCTACACCTTC. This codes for CASSTKLGQGRYGYTF.

The CDR3 sequence: CASSLVAGIETQYF. As DNA, the CDR3 is TGTGCCAGCAGCTTAGTGGCGGGGATAGAGACCCAGTACTTC. The V gene is TRBV11-3, the J gene TRBJ2-5, with D possibly TRBD2 on 6 matching bases. Germline assignment: CDR1 SGHNT and CDR2 YENEEA. The germline V and J ends were trimmed by 1 base and 4 bases, with 10 bases remaining between them. This CDR3 comprises 14 residues.

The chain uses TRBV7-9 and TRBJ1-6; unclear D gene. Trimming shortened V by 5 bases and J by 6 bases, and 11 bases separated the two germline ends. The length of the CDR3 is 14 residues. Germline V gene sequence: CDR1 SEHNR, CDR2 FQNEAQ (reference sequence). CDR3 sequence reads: CASSGEGLNSPLHF. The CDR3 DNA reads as TGTGCCAGCAGCGGGGAGGGCCTTAATTCACCCCTCCACTTT.

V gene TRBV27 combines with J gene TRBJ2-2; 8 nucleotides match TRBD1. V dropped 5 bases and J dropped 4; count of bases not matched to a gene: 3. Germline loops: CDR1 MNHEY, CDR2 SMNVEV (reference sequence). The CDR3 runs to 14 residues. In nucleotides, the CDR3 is TGTGCCAGCAGTACAGACAGGGGCACCGGGGAGCTGTTTTTT. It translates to CASSTDRGTGELFF.

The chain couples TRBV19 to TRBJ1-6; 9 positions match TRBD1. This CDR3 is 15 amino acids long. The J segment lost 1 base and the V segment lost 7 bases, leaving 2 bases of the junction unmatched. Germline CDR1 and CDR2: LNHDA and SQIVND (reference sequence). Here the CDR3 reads CASKQGASYNSPLHF. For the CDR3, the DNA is TGTGCCAGTAAACAGGGGGCATCCTATAATTCACCCCTCCACTTT.

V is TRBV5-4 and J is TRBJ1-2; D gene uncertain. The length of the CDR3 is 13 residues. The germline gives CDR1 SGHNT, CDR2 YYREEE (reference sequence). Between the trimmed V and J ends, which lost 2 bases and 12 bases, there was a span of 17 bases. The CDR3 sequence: CASSFGQSGVNTF. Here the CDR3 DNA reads TGTGCCAGCAGCTTTGGCCAGTCCGGGGTGAACACCTTC.

CDR3 sequence (DNA): TGTGCCAGCACCACAGGGACGGCGAAGACCCAGTACTTC. Translation gives CASTTGTAKTQYF. The genes are TRBV12-3 or TRBV12-4 and TRBJ2-5, with a weak D call TRBD1 (6 bases). The CDR3 loop spans 13 amino acids. Trimming removed 7 bases at V and 6 bases at J, with 15 bases between.

The CDR3 DNA reads TGTGCCAGCAGCTTGTACACGGACTTCAATCAGCCCCAGCATTTT. Amino acid sequence: CASSLYTDFNQPQHF. V is TRBV7-2 and J is TRBJ1-5; D gene uncertain. Germline values: CDR1 SGHTA, CDR2 FQGNSA. The CDR3 consists of 15 residues. Trimming took off 3 bases at V and 3 bases at J, with 12 bases between the two ends.

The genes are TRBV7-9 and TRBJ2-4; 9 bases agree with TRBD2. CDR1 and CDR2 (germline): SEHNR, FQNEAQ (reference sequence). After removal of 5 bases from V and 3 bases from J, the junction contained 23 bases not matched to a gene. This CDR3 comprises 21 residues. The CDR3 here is CASSNPPAAVAGEINKNIQYF. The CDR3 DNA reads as TGTGCCAGCAGCAACCCGCCCGCCGCGGTAGCGGGGGAAATAAACAAAAACATTCAGTACTTC.